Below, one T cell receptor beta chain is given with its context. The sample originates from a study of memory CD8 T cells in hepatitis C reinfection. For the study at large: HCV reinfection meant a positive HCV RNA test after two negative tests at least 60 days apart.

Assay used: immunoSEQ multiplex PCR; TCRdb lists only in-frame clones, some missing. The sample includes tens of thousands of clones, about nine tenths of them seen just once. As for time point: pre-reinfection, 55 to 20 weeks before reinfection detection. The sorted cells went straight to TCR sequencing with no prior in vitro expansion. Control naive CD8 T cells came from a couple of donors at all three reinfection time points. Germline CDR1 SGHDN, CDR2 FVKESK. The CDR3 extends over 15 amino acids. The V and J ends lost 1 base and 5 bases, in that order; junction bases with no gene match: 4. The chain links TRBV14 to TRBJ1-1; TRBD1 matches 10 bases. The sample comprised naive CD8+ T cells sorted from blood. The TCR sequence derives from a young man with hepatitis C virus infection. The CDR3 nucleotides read TGTGCCAGCAGCCAAGGAGGACAGGGGGGTACTGAAGCTTTCTTT. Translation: CASSQGGQGGTEAFF.